Shown below are 10 T cell receptor beta chains from a single sample sequenced in a study of blood T cell repertoires in COVID-19. Method: immunoSEQ multiplex PCR; TCRdb's copy keeps in-frame clones and lacks some. The sample consists of under 200,000 clones, around 84% of them appearing once. Sequenced: peripheral blood. The receptors derive from an older woman with COVID-19, enrolled during active disease.

This clone was picked up one time. V gene TRBV11-2 combines with J gene TRBJ1-2, with D hard to call. Germline values: CDR1 SGHAT, CDR2 FQNNGV. The CDR3 extends over 13 amino acids. V was cut by 2 bases and J by 3 bases, with 7 bases left in between. CDR3 residues: CASSLNRDYGYTF. For the CDR3, the DNA is TGTGCCAGCAGCTTAAACAGAGACTATGGCTACACCTTC.

J is TRBJ1-5 and V is TRBV28; D is unclear. Germline assignment: CDR1 MDHEN and CDR2 SYDVKM. This CDR3 region has 13 residues. V was trimmed by 3 bases and J by 0 bases, leaving 3 bases between them. CDR3 nucleotide sequence: TGTGCCAGCAGTTTCTATAGCAATCAGCCCCAGCATTTT. This gives the protein CASSFYSNQPQHF.

The chain is built from TRBV7-8 and TRBJ2-7; unclear D gene. Trimming removed 1 base at V and 5 bases at J, with 15 bases between. Germline values: CDR1 SGHVS, CDR2 FQNEAQ. The CDR3 consists of 15 residues. The CDR3 region is CASSLVPLLSNEQYF. The CDR3 DNA reads as TGTGCCAGCAGCTTAGTCCCCCTGCTAAGTAACGAGCAGTACTTC.

This chain uses TRBV13 with TRBJ2-2, with 7 bases lining up with TRBD2. Trimming removed 5 bases from V and 0 bases from J; junction bases left unmatched: 9. Looked up from germline, CDR1 is PRHDT and CDR2 is FYEKMQ (reference sequence). The CDR3 has 17 residues. The CDR3 loop reads CASSPRTAGSNTGELFF. In DNA, the CDR3 is TGTGCCAGCAGCCCCCGAACAGCGGGGTCGAACACCGGGGAGCTGTTTTTT.

The chain links TRBV3-1 (or the pseudogene TRBV3-2) to TRBJ1-5; D might be TRBD1 (6 bases). Trimming left V 1 base short and J 4 bases short, with 8 bases between. Germline V lookup: CDR1 LGHDT, CDR2 YNNKEL (reference sequence). The CDR3 is made up of 14 amino acids. CDR3 DNA: TGTGCCAGCAGCCAAGGGACAGTTAATCAGCCCCAGCATTTT. Translated, it gives CASSQGTVNQPQHF.

This clone was seen a handful of times. The V and J genes are TRBV7-2 and TRBJ2-2; 9 bases line up with TRBD1. Trimming at V came to 7 bases and at J to 7 bases, leaving 10 bases not matched to a gene. There are 15 residues in the CDR3. CDR1 is SGHTA and CDR2 is FQGNSA in the germline V gene. The CDR3 DNA reads TGTGCCAGCATCAGCCAACAGGGGGCGATCGGGGAGCTGTTTTTT. As protein: CASISQQGAIGELFF.

The chain has TRBV5-1 and TRBJ2-7, with D possibly TRBD2 on 5 matching bases. Germline CDR1 SGHRS, CDR2 YFSETQ. V was pared by 3 bases and J by 3 bases, with 13 bases between. The CDR3 loop spans 14 amino acids. Written as DNA, the CDR3 is TGCGCCAGCAGCTCCGGCGGGTCTTACTACGAGCAGTACTTC. Its translation: CASSSGGSYYEQYF.

CDR3 in DNA: TGCGCCAGCAGCCTCTCTAGCGGACCCCCTTTTGGCGAGCAGTACTTC. This codes for CASSLSSGPPFGEQYF. This rearrangement joins TRBV5-1 to TRBJ2-7, with TRBD2 matching over 7 bases. Germline CDR1 SGHRS, CDR2 YFSETQ. Germline trimming cut 4 bases from V and 6 bases from J; bases unmatched to any gene: 16. There are 16 residues in the CDR3.

The V call is TRBV18, the J call TRBJ1-5; D not certain. Germline V gene sequence: CDR1 KGHSH, CDR2 LQKENI. The CDR3 length is 17 residues. V was cut by 3 bases and J by 2 bases, with 17 bases left in between. This CDR3 is CASSPPGGFSGNQPQHF. In DNA form, the CDR3 reads TGTGCCAGCTCACCGCCGGGTGGGTTTTCTGGCAATCAGCCCCAGCATTTT.

This chain links TRBV27 with TRBJ2-5, with 13 positions matching TRBD2. Germline CDR1 and CDR2: MNHEY and SMNVEV (reference sequence). The CDR3 has 16 amino acids. Trimming removed 6 bases from V and 5 bases from J; junction bases left unmatched: 9. The CDR3 here is CASRPTSGGARETQYF. The CDR3 nucleotides read TGTGCCAGCAGACCCACTAGCGGGGGGGCTAGGGAGACCCAGTACTTC.